Shown below are 13 T cell receptor beta chains from a single sample sequenced in a study of shared clonotypes between healthy human individuals. CD8 cells regarded as naive lacked CD45RO, were positively chosen for CCR7, and omitted terminally differentiated effector memory CD45RA+ cells. Measured with immunoSEQ multiplex PCR; TCRdb has only the in-frame clones, and not every one. Of about 2.1 million clones listed, around 95% are singletons. Material for sequencing was naive CD8+ T cells from PBMCs. The source is a man aged 18-30 years in good health. Some clones in this sample may be carry-over from other donors' samples.

The chain is built from TRBV7-9 and TRBJ1-5, with D perhaps matching TRBD1 (6 bases). Germline values: CDR1 SEHNR, CDR2 FQNEAQ (reference sequence). V lost 5 bases and J 3 bases, leaving 20 bases between the germline ends. There are 17 residues in the CDR3. The CDR3 DNA is TGTGCCAGCAGCCCACGGGGCCGGACAGCCATCAATCAGCCCCAGCATTTT. Its translation: CASSPRGRTAINQPQHF.

The rearrangement joins TRBV19 to TRBJ2-1, with 9 bases that match TRBD1. The ends lost 3 bases at V and 4 bases at J; junction bases unmatched: 4. There are 15 residues in the CDR3. In germline, CDR1 is LNHDA, CDR2 SQIVND (reference sequence). The CDR3, as DNA: TGTGCCAGTAGTATCTACAGGGGGCCATACAATGAGCAGTTCTTC. Amino acids: CASSIYRGPYNEQFF.

The chain recombines TRBV15 with TRBJ1-4, with 7 nucleotides matching TRBD1. Trimming cost V 5 bases and J 7 bases; bases outside gene matches: 10. CDR1 and CDR2 (germline): LNHNV, YYDKDF (reference sequence). The CDR3 has 15 amino acids. CDR3 loop: CATSDQQGLIEKLFF. CDR3 nucleotide sequence: TGTGCCACCAGCGACCAACAGGGGTTGATTGAAAAACTGTTTTTT.

J is TRBJ2-3 and V is TRBV6-1; D might be TRBD1 (6 bases). The CDR3 has 15 residues. The V gene's germline CDR1 is MNHNS and CDR2 SASEGT. Trimming removed 2 bases from V and 7 bases from J, with 16 bases in between. This CDR3 reads CASSELGAPGHTQYF. For the CDR3, the DNA is TGTGCCAGCAGTGAATTGGGGGCGCCGGGACATACGCAGTATTTT.

The chain is built from TRBV7-8 and TRBJ2-7, with 9 bases that match TRBD1. Trimming took 4 bases from V and 6 from J; bases not matched to a gene: 4. Looked up from germline, CDR1 is SGHVS and CDR2 is FQNEAQ. The length of the CDR3 is 13 residues. The CDR3 DNA reads as TGTGCCAGCAGCTCCGACAGGGGGAGCGAGCAGTACTTC. The encoded protein is CASSSDRGSEQYF.

As for this clone: Other DNA sequences in the same sample also yield this CDR3. The gene calls are TRBV5-6 and TRBJ2-6, with a possible D match to TRBD2 (5 bases). The CDR3 has 15 amino acids. Trimming removed 0 bases at V and 1 base at J, with 5 bases between. The V gene's germline CDR1 is SGHDT and CDR2 YYEEEE. The CDR3 bases are TGTGCCAGCAGCTTGGGCGGGTCTGGGGCCAACGTCCTGACTTTC. The encoded protein is CASSLGGSGANVLTF.

J is TRBJ2-7 and V is TRBV14, with no clear D. The CDR3 extends over 15 amino acids. Germline V gives CDR1 SGHDN, CDR2 FVKESK. V shed 4 bases and J shed 6 bases, with 19 bases lying between them. The CDR3 loop is CASSLHRASRGEQYF. CDR3 coding DNA: TGTGCCAGCAGCCTCCATAGGGCCTCCCGCGGCGAGCAGTACTTC.

A few counts support this clone. Other DNA sequences in this specimen translate into the identical CDR3. The chain employs TRBV7-9 and TRBJ1-1; D is undetermined. CDR3 length: 13 residues. The germline gives CDR1 SEHNR, CDR2 FQNEAQ (reference sequence). V lost 0 bases to trimming and J lost 7 bases, with 9 bases between them. The CDR3 nucleotides are TGTGCCAGCAGCTTAGCAGGCGGGGATGAAGCTTTCTTT. It specifies CASSLAGGDEAFF.

This chain connects TRBV2 to TRBJ2-7; 10 bases are shared with TRBD1. This CDR3 comprises 13 residues. CDR1 is SNHLY, CDR2 FYNNEI, per germline. V shed 1 base and J 6 bases; nucleotides not matched to a gene: 0. DNA of the CDR3: TGTGCCAGCAGTGAAGGGACAGGGGGCGAGCAGTACTTC. Translated, it gives CASSEGTGGEQYF.

The chain recombines TRBV19 with TRBJ1-2; possibly TRBD1 for D (6 bases). The CDR3 has 13 residues. Germline CDR1 is LNHDA and CDR2 is SQIVND (reference sequence). The germline V and J ends were trimmed by 8 bases and 4 bases, with 14 bases remaining between them. The CDR3 loop is CASFSPGAYGYTF. CDR3 bases: TGTGCCAGTTTCAGTCCGGGGGCCTATGGCTACACCTTC.

This chain uses TRBV9 with TRBJ2-5; possible D gene TRBD1, 6 bases. Trimming took 4 bases from V and 5 from J, leaving 15 bases between them. This CDR3 is built from 14 residues. CDR1 and CDR2 (germline): SGDLS, YYNGEE. The CDR3 DNA reads as TGTGCCAGCAGCCTACGGACAGTATCGGAGACCCAGTACTTC. It translates to CASSLRTVSETQYF.

The chain joins TRBV11-3 to TRBJ2-2; TRBD1 matches at 9 bases. The V gene's germline CDR1 is SGHNT and CDR2 YENEEA. This CDR3 region has 16 residues. V trimming: 4 bases; J trimming: 6 bases; junction bases outside the gene matches: 9. CDR3 DNA sequence: TGTGCCAGCAGCTCATACAGGGGGCATCAGCCCGGGGAGCTGTTTTTT. Protein: CASSSYRGHQPGELFF.

The chain links TRBV9 to TRBJ2-2; 9 positions match TRBD1. With 0 bases clipped from V and 6 bases from J, the junction kept 6 bases outside the gene matches. The CDR3 runs 16 residues. Germline V gene lookup returns CDR1 SGDLS and CDR2 YYNGEE. CDR3 protein: CASSVAGTGRPGELFF. CDR3 nucleotides: TGTGCCAGCAGCGTAGCCGGGACAGGGCGTCCCGGGGAGCTGTTTTTT.